This TCR beta chain came from a study of cytomegalovirus exposure and HLA in healthy donors. For the study at large: Earlier work reported approximately 110 million unique TCR beta sequences from 150 million to 200 million T cells. Overall study results and limits: Accurate prediction of most subjects' HLA-A and HLA-B alleles from TCR beta sequences was reported. Earlier analysis found most TCR beta V segments productive about 87% or about 30% of the time. Compared with the roughly 700-donor mean, an Asian-associated ancestry cluster reportedly had fewer N-insertions, according to a later analysis.

Comments on this clone: Its matching antigen is unknown.

PCR was performed using 60 Vbeta and 13 Jbeta primers. Clones were read by immunoSEQ multiplex PCR, and TCRdb kept only the in-frame ones, dropping some. The data contain about 80,000 clones, 80% of them singletons. CDR1 SGHTA and CDR2 FQGTGA come from the germline V gene. V was pared by 2 bases and J by 7 bases, with 23 bases between. CDR3 size: 17 residues. Sequencing was performed on PBMCs. This clonotype was obtained from a woman in her fifties or sixties in good health and CMV-seropositive. The J gene is TRBJ1-1, the V gene TRBV7-3; a possible D gene is TRBD1 (5 bases). The CDR3 DNA sequence: TGTGCCAGCAGCTTAGGTGTTGGGGCGGGAGCTCTCCGTGAAGCTTTCTTT. Its translation is CASSLGVGAGALREAFF.